A selection of T cell receptor beta chains follows, all from one sample in a study of technical replicates of blood from a few donors. Libraries were prepared by immunoSEQ multiplex PCR; TCRdb keeps only in-frame clonotypes and omits some of them. The table records 67,000 or so clones, about 95% of them present only once. The material sequenced was T cells isolated from PBMCs. The receptors come from a human donor in good health. The CDR3 runs from the conserved cysteine through the conserved F or W. The D gene is left open where the match is weak. Clone size is shown for a subset of rows, as once, few, many or a class of expanded clone.

j_call clone_size d_call v_call cdr3_nt cdr3_aa
TRBJ2-6 - TRBD2 TRBV5-4 TGTGCCAGCAGCTCACTAGCGGGAGGGCCCTCGGGGGCCAACGTCCTGACTTTC CASSSLAGGPSGANVLTF
TRBJ2-7 - - TRBV10-3 TGTGCCATCAGTGAACGACAGAACTCCTACGAGCAGTACTTC CAISERQNSYEQYF
TRBJ1-2 - TRBD1 TRBV11-2 TGTGCCAGCAGCGGGGACAGGGGTTTGGGTGCCGGCTACACCTTC CASSGDRGLGAGYTF
TRBJ1-5 - - TRBV27 TGTGCCAGCGGAACCGGGACAAATATAGGCCTCGGCAATCAGCCCCAGCATTTT CASGTGTNIGLGNQPQHF
TRBJ2-2 - - TRBV6-4 TGTGCCAGCAGTGACTCGGGGGGAAAGAACACCGGGGAGCTGTTTTTT CASSDSGGKNTGELFF
TRBJ1-1 once - TRBV10-1 TGCGCCAGCAGTCCAGGGATCCGCACTGAAGCTTTCTTT CASSPGIRTEAFF
TRBJ2-1 - - TRBV5-1 TGCGCCAGCACCACGCAGGTAGAATCCTACAATGAGCAGTTCTTC CASTTQVESYNEQFF
TRBJ1-1 once - TRBV5-4 TGTGCCAGCCTTGATACTCCCTACACTGAAGCTTTCTTT CASLDTPYTEAFF
TRBJ2-1 - - TRBV19 TGTGCCAGCAAGGAAGGGAGCTCCTACAATGAGCAGTTCTTC CASKEGSSYNEQFF
TRBJ1-1 few - TRBV29-1 TGCAGCGTTGAAGGGTCGGGGAACACTGAAGCTTTCTTT CSVEGSGNTEAFF
TRBJ1-5 - TRBD1 TRBV6-5 TGTGCCAGCAGTCGAACAGGGGATGGCAATCAGCCCCAGCATTTT CASSRTGDGNQPQHF
TRBJ2-1 - - TRBV28 TGTGCCAGCAGTTTTTTCGGGTCTAATTACAATGAGCAGTTCTTC CASSFFGSNYNEQFF
TRBJ2-6 once TRBD1 TRBV28 TGTGCCAGCAGGACAGGGGGCGTGATTGGGGCCAACGTCCTGACTTTC CASRTGGVIGANVLTF
TRBJ1-2 - TRBD1 TRBV4-2 TGTGCCAGCAGCCAAGATGGTTCTTCGGGGACAGTGAACTATGGCTACACCTTC CASSQDGSSGTVNYGYTF
TRBJ1-5 once - TRBV2 TGTGCCAGCAGACTATATAGCAATCAGCCCCAGCATTTT CASRLYSNQPQHF
TRBJ2-7 - TRBD1 TRBV10-3 TGTGCCATCACAGAGGGACAGGCTTACGAGCAGTACTTC CAITEGQAYEQYF
TRBJ2-7 - TRBD2 TRBV29-1 TGCAGCGTTGAGCTAGCGGGGGGCTCCTACGAGCAGTACTTC CSVELAGGSYEQYF
TRBJ2-1 few - TRBV19 TGTGCCAGTAGTACGATCGAGGCGGATTACAATGAGCAGTTCTTC CASSTIEADYNEQFF
TRBJ2-3 - - TRBV6-5 TGTGCCAGCAGTTACTCGCTAGGATCCACAGATACGCAGTATTTT CASSYSLGSTDTQYF
TRBJ2-7 once - TRBV4-1 TGCGCCAGCAGCCAAGGGGGTAATCGGGACTGGGCTTCCTACGAGCAGTACTTC CASSQGGNRDWASYEQYF
TRBJ1-1 - TRBD1 TRBV6-6 TGTGCCAGCACAACCGGACAGGGGGCTAGGGCTGAAGCTTTCTTT CASTTGQGARAEAFF
TRBJ2-1 - TRBD1 TRBV6-5 TGTGCCAGCAGTTACTTTGCACAGGGGGCAATCAATGAGCAGTTCTTC CASSYFAQGAINEQFF
TRBJ2-3 few - TRBV6-6 TGTGCCAGCAGCCACACGACAGGAAGCACAGATACGCAGTATTTT CASSHTTGSTDTQYF
TRBJ1-1 - TRBD1 TRBV12-5 TGTGCTAGTGGTCTAGGACAGGGAGACACTGAAGCTTTCTTT CASGLGQGDTEAFF
TRBJ2-5 - - TRBV2 TGTGCCAGCAAAGGAGGGGCCGAAGAGACCCAGTACTTC CASKGGAEETQYF
TRBJ2-3 few TRBD2 TRBV7-9 TGTGCCACTCCCCGGCGGGAGACAGATACGCAGTATTTT CATPRRETDTQYF
TRBJ1-1 - - TRBV28 TGTGCCAGCAGTGTCTCATGGGAGGCAGCTTTCTTT CASSVSWEAAFF
TRBJ2-3 - - TRBV5-6 TGTGCCAGCAGCTTGCGGGATACGCAGTATTTT CASSLRDTQYF
TRBJ1-3 - - TRBV7-2 TGTGCCAGCAGCCGCCGGGGGGCACCTGGAAACACCATATATTTT CASSRRGAPGNTIYF
TRBJ2-7 - TRBD2 TRBV4-1 TGCGCCAGCAGCCAAGATCCGGCTAGCGGGAGCTACGAGCAGTACTTC CASSQDPASGSYEQYF
TRBJ2-5 - TRBD1 TRBV5-1 TGCGCCAGCAACTACAGGGGGCAAGAGACCCAGTACTTC CASNYRGQETQYF
TRBJ2-6 - TRBD2 TRBV4-1 TGCGCCAGCAGCCGGGGACTAGCGGGAGACTCTGGGGCCAACGTCCTGACTTTC CASSRGLAGDSGANVLTF
TRBJ2-3 - - TRBV5-1 TGCGCCAGCAGCTGGTCCGGGAGCAGCACAGATACGCAGTATTTT CASSWSGSSTDTQYF
TRBJ1-1 - TRBD1 TRBV10-1 TGCGCCAGCAGTGGATCGACAGGGGGGGACACTGAAGCTTTCTTT CASSGSTGGDTEAFF
TRBJ1-2 - - TRBV6-6 TGTGCCAGCAGACTAGAGACCAGGATTGATGGCTACACCTTC CASRLETRIDGYTF
TRBJ1-1 - TRBD1 TRBV5-4 TGTGCCAGCAGCCACCCGATGGACAGGGGTGACACTGAAGCTTTCTTT CASSHPMDRGDTEAFF
TRBJ2-7 once - TRBV2 TGTGCCAGCAGGGGAGTTAGGAACGAGCAGTACTTC CASRGVRNEQYF
TRBJ2-7 - - TRBV2 TGTGCCAGCAGTTCTCGGACAGCCTCCTACGAGCAGTACTTC CASSSRTASYEQYF
TRBJ2-3 - - TRBV7-9 TGTGCCAGCACTTCTCTAGGGGACACGGTCACAGATACGCAGTATTTT CASTSLGDTVTDTQYF
TRBJ2-3 - TRBD1 TRBV29-1 TGCAGCGTTGAAGCGGGCCTATTCGGACAGGGAGGTATTACGCAGTATTTT CSVEAGLFGQGGITQYF
TRBJ2-7 - TRBD1 TRBV7-6 TGTGCCAGCAGCTCCGGACAGGGCAACTCCTACGAGCAGTACTTC CASSSGQGNSYEQYF
TRBJ2-7 - - TRBV10-1 TGCGCCAGCAGTGGGGGCCTAGCCTACGAGCAGTACTTC CASSGGLAYEQYF
TRBJ2-5 - - TRBV28 TGTGCCAGCAGCCACGCGGTTCAAGAGACCCAGTACTTC CASSHAVQETQYF
TRBJ2-6 - - TRBV6-1 TGTGCCAGCAGTGAAGCTAGAACAGGGGAGGCTGGGGCCAACGTCCTGACTTTC CASSEARTGEAGANVLTF
TRBJ1-2 - TRBD1 TRBV28 TGTGCCAGCAGTACGGACAGGGGGCAGTATGGCTACACCTTC CASSTDRGQYGYTF
TRBJ1-4 - TRBD1 TRBV14 TGTGCCAGGCGACAGGGTTTATGGCGTGAAAAACTGTTTTTT CARRQGLWREKLFF
TRBJ2-2 - TRBD2 TRBV7-8 TGTGCCAGCAGCTTCTCACTCAGCGGGAGGACTAGGACCGGGGAGCTGTTTTTT CASSFSLSGRTRTGELFF
TRBJ1-3 - - TRBV11-2 TGTGCCAGCAGCATTAGACAGGGAAACACCATATATTTT CASSIRQGNTIYF
TRBJ1-5 - - TRBV12-5 TGTGCTAGTGGTACGGACACCGATCAGCCCCAGCATTTT CASGTDTDQPQHF
TRBJ2-7 - TRBD1 TRBV19 TGTGCCAGTAGTATTGGCGGGACAGGGGGCTACGAGCAGTACTTC CASSIGGTGGYEQYF
TRBJ2-7 once TRBD2 TRBV5-1 TGCGCCAGCAGCTTTAGGACTAGCGGATCCTCCTACGAGCAGTACTTC CASSFRTSGSSYEQYF
TRBJ2-5 - - TRBV7-3 TGTGCCAGCAGCCGAGTATTGGAGACCCAGTACTTC CASSRVLETQYF
TRBJ2-5 - TRBD2 TRBV5-1 TGCGCCAGCAATAGCGGGTTCGGGGAGACCCAGTACTTC CASNSGFGETQYF
TRBJ2-1 - TRBD2 TRBV6-5 TGTGCCAGCAGTTACCCTAGCGGGAGCATCGATGAGCAGTTCTTC CASSYPSGSIDEQFF
TRBJ2-2 - - TRBV27 TGTGCCAGCAGTTTCAAGGGCGGGACCGGGGAGCTGTTTTTT CASSFKGGTGELFF
TRBJ2-7 once - TRBV6-1 TGTGCCAGCAGTGAGAGACTACTGCTTTCGGAGCAGTACTTC CASSERLLLSEQYF
TRBJ1-1 - - TRBV27 TGTGCCAGCAGTTTCGCCCGTCTAACTGAAGCTTTCTTT CASSFARLTEAFF
TRBJ1-2 - - TRBV21-1 TGTGCCAGCAGCAAGGGCAGGGGAAGGTGTGGCTACACCTTC CASSKGRGRCGYTF
TRBJ1-1 - - TRBV6-5 TGTGCCAGCAGTTACGACGACTGGAGCACTGAAGCTTTCTTT CASSYDDWSTEAFF
TRBJ2-7 - TRBD1 TRBV7-9 TGTGCCAGCAGCTCGGGACAGGGTATGGGTTGGGAGCAGTACTTC CASSSGQGMGWEQYF